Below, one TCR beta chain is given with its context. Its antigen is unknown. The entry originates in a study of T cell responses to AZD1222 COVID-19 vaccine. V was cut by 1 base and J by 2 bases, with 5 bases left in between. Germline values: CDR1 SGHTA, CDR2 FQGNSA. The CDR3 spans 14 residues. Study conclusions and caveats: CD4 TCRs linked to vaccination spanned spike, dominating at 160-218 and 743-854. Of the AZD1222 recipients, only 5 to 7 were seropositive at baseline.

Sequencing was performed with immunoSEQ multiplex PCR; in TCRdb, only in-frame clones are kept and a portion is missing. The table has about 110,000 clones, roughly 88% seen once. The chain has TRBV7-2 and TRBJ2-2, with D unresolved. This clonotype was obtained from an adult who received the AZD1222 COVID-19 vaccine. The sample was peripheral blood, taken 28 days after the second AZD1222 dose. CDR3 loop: CASSLGINTGELFF. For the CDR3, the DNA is TGTGCCAGCAGCTTAGGCATTAACACCGGGGAGCTGTTTTTT.